The sample holds a few counts of the clone carrying this T cell receptor (delta chain). Antigen specificity is unknown. The sample comes from a study of Vδ1+ human thymocytes. Whole-study results and caveats: Thymic delta-chain repertoires held roughly 18% Vdelta2 sequences and few Vdelta3, despite high sort purity. In the thymus, TRG and TRD repertoires looked highly polyclonal with Gaussian CDR3 lengths.

RNA was extracted from the cells and then reverse transcribed. Multiplex PCR used pooled V-gene forward primers and a constant-region reverse primer to amplify CDR3s. TCRdb reanalysed the multiplex PCR reads with CATT. The sample holds 80,000 or so delta-chain clones, approximately 37% seen once. Germline CDR1 reads TSWWSYY; CDR2 reads QGS. The CDR3 is made up of 19 amino acids. With 1 base clipped from V and 2 bases from J, the junction kept 16 bases outside the gene matches. This TCR was sampled from a boy in the first two years of life who had congenital heart surgery. The chain joins TRDV1 to TRDJ1, with 7 bases lining up with TRDD3. Sample: Vdelta1+ gamma-delta thymocytes from the thymus. Indicated subset: FACS-sorted CD3+ TCRalphabeta- TCRVdelta1+ TCRVdelta2- thymocytes. CDR3 sequence reads: CALGEQGRRDWGGTDKLIF. CDR3 nucleotide sequence: TGTGCTCTTGGGGAACAAGGACGTCGCGACTGGGGTGGGACCGATAAACTCATCTTT.